Listed here are 7 T cell receptor beta chains from one sample, sequenced in a study of T cell repertoires in cytomegalovirus infection. TCRdb processed the reads anew with MiXCR; each CDR3 protein has one entry. The sample includes some 700,000 distinct CDR3 sequences, 30% to 40% of them seen just once. These TCRs are of unknown antigen specificity. Sequencing used cultured PBMCs, obtained from culture after CMV antigen stimulation. Every receptor here comes from a human donor in good health (CMV status not recorded). Some clones in this sample may be carry-over from other donors' samples.

This clonotype came up a few times. The J gene is TRBJ1-6, the V gene TRBV7-2; TRBD1 agrees at 8 bases. The germline CDR1 and CDR2 sequences are SGHTA and FQGNSA. V dropped 5 bases and J dropped 11; count of bases not matched to a gene: 8. The CDR3 sequence is 14 residues long. The CDR3 loop reads CASSLQTGAPPLHF. The CDR3 DNA is TGTGCCAGCAGCCTACAGACAGGGGCTCCACCCCTCCACTTT.

The V call is TRBV18, the J call TRBJ1-4; D call uncertain. The CDR3 is made up of 15 amino acids. Trimming removed 3 bases at V and 6 bases at J, with 14 bases between. Germline CDR1 and CDR2: KGHSH and LQKENI. The DNA of the CDR3 is TGTGCCAGCTCACCTATCAGAGGACCGGATGAAAAACTGTTTTTT. It yields the protein CASSPIRGPDEKLFF.

In this sample, this clonotype turned up once. V and J are TRBV2 and TRBJ2-3; a possible D gene is TRBD2 (6 bases). Trimming left V 3 bases short and J 5 bases short, with 15 bases between. Germline loops: CDR1 SNHLY, CDR2 FYNNEI. There are 15 residues in the CDR3. CDR3 region: CASSDWGRNGDTQYF. The DNA for the CDR3 is TGTGCCAGCAGTGACTGGGGGAGGAACGGAGATACGCAGTATTTT.

This clonotype was counted many times. V usage is TRBV7-2 and J usage is TRBJ2-1; 15 bases map to TRBD2. With 3 bases clipped from V and 9 bases from J, the junction kept 6 bases outside the gene matches. The germline CDR1 and CDR2 sequences are SGHTA and FQGNSA. The CDR3 runs 16 residues. This CDR3 reads CASSFGLAGGSREQFF. DNA for the CDR3: TGTGCCAGCAGCTTCGGACTAGCGGGAGGGTCACGTGAGCAGTTCTTC.

CDR3 DNA: TGTGCCAGCAGTTCGCCAAACACTGAAGCTTTCTTT. Protein: CASSSPNTEAFF. The chain has TRBV28 and TRBJ1-1; no clear D gene. V dropped 4 bases and J dropped 2 bases, with 5 bases sitting between them. The germline CDR1 and CDR2 sequences are MDHEN and SYDVKM. CDR3 size: 12 residues.

There are a few counts of this clonotype. The chain is built from TRBV7-2 and TRBJ1-6; 10 nucleotides match TRBD1. After removal of 3 bases from V and 7 bases from J, the junction contained 3 bases not matched to a gene. Per the germline V gene, CDR1 is SGHTA and CDR2 is FQGNSA. The CDR3 loop spans 15 amino acids. CDR3 coding DNA: TGTGCCAGCAGCTTGACAGGGGGCGAAAATTCACCCCTCCACTTT. Translation: CASSLTGGENSPLHF.

This clonotype was counted between two and nine times. The rearrangement uses TRBV7-8 and TRBJ2-3; D possibly corresponds to TRBD2 (6 bases). V lost 6 bases and J lost 1, with 14 bases in between. Germline lookup yields CDR1 SGHVS and CDR2 FQNEAQ. This CDR3 contains 15 residues. CDR3 bases: TGTGCCAGCAGTCCCGTTTCGGGGGGCACAGATACGCAGTATTTT. Amino acids: CASSPVSGGTDTQYF.